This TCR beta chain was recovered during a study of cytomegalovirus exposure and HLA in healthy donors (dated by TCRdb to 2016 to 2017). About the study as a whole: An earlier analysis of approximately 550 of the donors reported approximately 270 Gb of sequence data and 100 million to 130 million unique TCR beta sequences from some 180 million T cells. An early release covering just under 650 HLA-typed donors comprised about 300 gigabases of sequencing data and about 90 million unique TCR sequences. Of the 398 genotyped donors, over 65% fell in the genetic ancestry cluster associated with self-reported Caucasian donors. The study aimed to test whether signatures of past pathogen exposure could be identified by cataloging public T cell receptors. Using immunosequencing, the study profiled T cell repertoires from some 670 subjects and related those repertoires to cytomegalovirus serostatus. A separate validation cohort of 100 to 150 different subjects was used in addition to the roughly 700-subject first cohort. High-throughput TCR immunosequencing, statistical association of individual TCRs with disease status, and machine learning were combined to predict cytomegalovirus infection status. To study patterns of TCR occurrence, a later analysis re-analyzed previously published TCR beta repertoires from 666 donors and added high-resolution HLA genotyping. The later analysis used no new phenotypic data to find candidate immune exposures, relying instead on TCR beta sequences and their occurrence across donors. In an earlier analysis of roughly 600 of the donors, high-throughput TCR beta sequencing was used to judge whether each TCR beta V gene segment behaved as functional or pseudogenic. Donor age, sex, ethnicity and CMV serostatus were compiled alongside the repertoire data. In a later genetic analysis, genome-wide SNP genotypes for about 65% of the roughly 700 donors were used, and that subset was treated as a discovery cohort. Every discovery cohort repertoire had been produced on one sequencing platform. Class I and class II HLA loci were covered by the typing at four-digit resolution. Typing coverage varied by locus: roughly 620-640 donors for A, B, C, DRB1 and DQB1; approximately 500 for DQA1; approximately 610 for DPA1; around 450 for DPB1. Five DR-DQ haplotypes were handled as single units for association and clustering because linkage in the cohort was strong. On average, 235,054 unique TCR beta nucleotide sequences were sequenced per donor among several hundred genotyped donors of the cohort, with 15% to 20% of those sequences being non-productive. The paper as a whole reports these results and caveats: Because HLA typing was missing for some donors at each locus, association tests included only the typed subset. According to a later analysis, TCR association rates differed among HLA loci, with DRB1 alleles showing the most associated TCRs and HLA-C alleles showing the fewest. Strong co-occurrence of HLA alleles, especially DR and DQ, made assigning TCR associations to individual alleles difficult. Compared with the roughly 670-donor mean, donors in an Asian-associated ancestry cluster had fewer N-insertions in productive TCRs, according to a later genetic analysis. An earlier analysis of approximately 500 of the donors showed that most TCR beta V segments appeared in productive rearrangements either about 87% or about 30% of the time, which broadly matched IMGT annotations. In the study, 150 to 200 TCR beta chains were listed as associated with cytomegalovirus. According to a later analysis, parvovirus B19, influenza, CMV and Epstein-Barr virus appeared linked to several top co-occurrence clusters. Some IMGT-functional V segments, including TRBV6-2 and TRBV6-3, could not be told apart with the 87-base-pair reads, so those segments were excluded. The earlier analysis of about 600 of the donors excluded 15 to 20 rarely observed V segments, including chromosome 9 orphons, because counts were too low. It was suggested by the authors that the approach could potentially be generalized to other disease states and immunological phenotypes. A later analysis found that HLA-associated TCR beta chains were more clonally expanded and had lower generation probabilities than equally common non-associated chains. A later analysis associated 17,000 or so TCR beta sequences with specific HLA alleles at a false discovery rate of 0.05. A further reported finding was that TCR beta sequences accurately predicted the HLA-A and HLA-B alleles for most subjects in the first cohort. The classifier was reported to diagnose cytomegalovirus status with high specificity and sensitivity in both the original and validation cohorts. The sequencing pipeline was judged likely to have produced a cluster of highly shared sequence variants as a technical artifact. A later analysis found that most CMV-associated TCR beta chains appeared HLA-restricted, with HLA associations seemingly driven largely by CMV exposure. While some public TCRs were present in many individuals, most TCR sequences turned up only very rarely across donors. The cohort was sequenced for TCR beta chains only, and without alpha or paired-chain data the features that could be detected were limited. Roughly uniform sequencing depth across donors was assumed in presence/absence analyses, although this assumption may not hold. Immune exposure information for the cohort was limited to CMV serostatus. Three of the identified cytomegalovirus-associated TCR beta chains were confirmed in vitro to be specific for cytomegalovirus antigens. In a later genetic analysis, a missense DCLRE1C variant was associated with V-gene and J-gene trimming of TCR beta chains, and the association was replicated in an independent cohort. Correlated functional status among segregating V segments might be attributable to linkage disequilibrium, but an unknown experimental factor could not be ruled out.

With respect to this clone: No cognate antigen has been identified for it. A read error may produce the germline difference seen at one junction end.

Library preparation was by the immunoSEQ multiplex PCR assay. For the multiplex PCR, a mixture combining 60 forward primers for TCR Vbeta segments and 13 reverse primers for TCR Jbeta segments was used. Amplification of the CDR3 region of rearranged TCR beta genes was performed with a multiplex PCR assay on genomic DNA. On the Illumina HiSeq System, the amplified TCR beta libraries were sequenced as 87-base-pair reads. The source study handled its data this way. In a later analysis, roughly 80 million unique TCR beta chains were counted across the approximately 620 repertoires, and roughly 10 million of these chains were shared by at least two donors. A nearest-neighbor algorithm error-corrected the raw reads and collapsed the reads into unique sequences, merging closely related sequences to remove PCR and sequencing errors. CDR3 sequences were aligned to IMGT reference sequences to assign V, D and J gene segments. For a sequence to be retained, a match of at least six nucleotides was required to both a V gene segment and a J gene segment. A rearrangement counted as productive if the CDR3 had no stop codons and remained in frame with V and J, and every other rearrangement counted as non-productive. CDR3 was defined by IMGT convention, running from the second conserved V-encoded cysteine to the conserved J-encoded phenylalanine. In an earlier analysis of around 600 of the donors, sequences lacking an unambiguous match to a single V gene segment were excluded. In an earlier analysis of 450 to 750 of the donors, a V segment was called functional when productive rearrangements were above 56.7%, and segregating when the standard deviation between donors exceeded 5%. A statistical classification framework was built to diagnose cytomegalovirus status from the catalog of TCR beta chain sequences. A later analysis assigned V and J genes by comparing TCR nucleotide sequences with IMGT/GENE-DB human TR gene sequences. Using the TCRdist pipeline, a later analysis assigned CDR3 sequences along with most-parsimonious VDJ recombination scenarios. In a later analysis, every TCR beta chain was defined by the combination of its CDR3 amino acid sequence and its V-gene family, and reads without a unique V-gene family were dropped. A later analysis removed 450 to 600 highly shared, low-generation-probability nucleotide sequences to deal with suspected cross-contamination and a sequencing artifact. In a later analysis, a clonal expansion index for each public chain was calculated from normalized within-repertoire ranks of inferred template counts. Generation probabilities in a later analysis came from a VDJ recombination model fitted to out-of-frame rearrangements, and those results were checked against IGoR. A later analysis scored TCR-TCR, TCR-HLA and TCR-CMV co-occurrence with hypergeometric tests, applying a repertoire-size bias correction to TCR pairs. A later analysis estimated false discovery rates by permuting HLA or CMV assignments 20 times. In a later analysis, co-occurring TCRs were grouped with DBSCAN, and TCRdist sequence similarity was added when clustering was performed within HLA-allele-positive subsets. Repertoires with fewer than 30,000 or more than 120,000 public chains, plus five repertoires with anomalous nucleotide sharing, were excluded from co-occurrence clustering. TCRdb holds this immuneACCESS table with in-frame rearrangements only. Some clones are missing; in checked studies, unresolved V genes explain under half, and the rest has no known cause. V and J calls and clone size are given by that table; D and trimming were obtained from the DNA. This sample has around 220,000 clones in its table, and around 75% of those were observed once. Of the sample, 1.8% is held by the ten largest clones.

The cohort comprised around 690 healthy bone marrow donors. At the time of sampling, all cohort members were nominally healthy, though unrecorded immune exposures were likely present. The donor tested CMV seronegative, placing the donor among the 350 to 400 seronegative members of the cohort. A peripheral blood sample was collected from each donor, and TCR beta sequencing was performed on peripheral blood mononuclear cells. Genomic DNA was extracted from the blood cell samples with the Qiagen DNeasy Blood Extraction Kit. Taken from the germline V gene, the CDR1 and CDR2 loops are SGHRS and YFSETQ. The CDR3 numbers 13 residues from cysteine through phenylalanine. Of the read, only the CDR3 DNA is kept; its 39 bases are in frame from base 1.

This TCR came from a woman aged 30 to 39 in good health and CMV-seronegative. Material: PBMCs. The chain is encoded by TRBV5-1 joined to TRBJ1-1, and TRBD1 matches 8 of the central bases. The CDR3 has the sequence CASSPTGDTEAFF. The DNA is TGTGCCAGCAGCCCGACAGGGGACACTGAAGCTTTCTTT. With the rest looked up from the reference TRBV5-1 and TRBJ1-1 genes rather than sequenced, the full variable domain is KAGVTQTPRYLIKTRGQQVTLSCSPISGHRSVSWYQQTPGQGLQFLFEYFSETQRNKGNFPGRFSGRQFSNSRSEMNVSTLELGDSALYLCASSPTGDTEAFFGQGTRLTVV.